Listed below are T cell receptor beta chains from one sample, sequenced in a study of T cells after yellow fever vaccination. One entry per CDR3 protein results from TCRdb running MiXCR on the 5' RACE reads. This repertoire shows approximately 550,000 distinct CDR3 sequences, approximately 13% found once; its top ten account for around an eighth. The sequences come from PBMCs, collected on the day of the yellow fever booster vaccination. These receptors were collected from a man aged 25-45 years who received the YFV17D yellow fever vaccine. The CDR3 runs from the conserved cysteine through the conserved F or W. A D gene is named only where the DNA matches it firmly. Not all rows give a size; the values are once, few, many and, for expanded clones, a class.

cdr3_aa: CASTPGGGWDEQYF; cdr3_nt: TGTGCCAGCACTCCGGGGGGGGGCTGGGACGAGCAGTACTTC; clone_size: many; j_call: TRBJ2-7; v_call: TRBV7-2; d_call: TRBD2
cdr3_aa: CASSLGGVANTEAFF; cdr3_nt: TGTGCCAGCAGTTTGGGAGGCGTAGCGAACACTGAAGCTTTCTTT; clone_size: few; j_call: TRBJ1-1; v_call: TRBV12-3/TRBV12-4; d_call: NA
cdr3_aa: CATSDPTRAGELFF; cdr3_nt: TGTGCCACCAGTGACCCAACTAGAGCCGGGGAGCTGTTTTTT; clone_size: few; j_call: TRBJ2-2; v_call: TRBV24-1; d_call: NA
cdr3_aa: CSASYRGLETQYF; cdr3_nt: TGCAGTGCTAGCTACAGGGGCCTGGAGACCCAGTACTTC; clone_size: once; j_call: TRBJ2-5; v_call: TRBV20-1; d_call: TRBD1
cdr3_aa: CASSPPARVQETQYF; cdr3_nt: TGTGCCAGCAGCCCCCCGGCCAGGGTTCAAGAGACCCAGTACTTC; clone_size: NA; j_call: TRBJ2-5; v_call: TRBV7-9; d_call: NA
cdr3_aa: CASSRQLPARDTQYF; cdr3_nt: TGTGCCAGCAGCAGACAGCTCCCGGCCCGAGATACGCAGTATTTT; clone_size: NA; j_call: TRBJ2-3; v_call: TRBV3-1; d_call: NA
cdr3_aa: CASSLGAPRGQETQYF; cdr3_nt: TGTGCCAGCAGCTTGGGGGCCCCTAGAGGACAAGAGACCCAGTACTTC; clone_size: few; j_call: TRBJ2-5; v_call: TRBV7-2; d_call: NA
cdr3_aa: CSAQRASGSLEQYF; cdr3_nt: TGCAGTGCACAGAGGGCTAGCGGGAGCCTCGAGCAGTACTTC; clone_size: few; j_call: TRBJ2-7; v_call: TRBV20-1; d_call: TRBD2
cdr3_aa: CASSEGLAGTNEQFF; cdr3_nt: TGTGCCAGCAGCGAGGGACTAGCGGGAACCAATGAGCAGTTCTTC; clone_size: few; j_call: TRBJ2-1; v_call: TRBV12-3/TRBV12-4; d_call: TRBD2
cdr3_aa: CAWTGQGANVLTF; cdr3_nt: TGTGCCTGGACGGGTCAGGGGGCCAACGTCCTGACTTTC; clone_size: NA; j_call: TRBJ2-6; v_call: TRBV30; d_call: NA
cdr3_aa: CSASGGGGMFGDGYTF; cdr3_nt: TGCAGTGCTAGTGGGGGCGGGGGAATGTTCGGAGATGGCTACACCTTC; clone_size: few; j_call: TRBJ1-2; v_call: TRBV20-1; d_call: NA
cdr3_aa: CSASTGGTEAFF; cdr3_nt: TGCAGTGCTAGTACAGGGGGCACTGAAGCTTTCTTT; clone_size: NA; j_call: TRBJ1-1; v_call: TRBV20-1; d_call: TRBD1
cdr3_aa: CASSYAYQGEQFF; cdr3_nt: TGTGCCAGCAGTTACGCCTATCAGGGTGAGCAGTTCTTC; clone_size: few; j_call: TRBJ2-1; v_call: TRBV6-2/TRBV6-3; d_call: NA
cdr3_aa: CSARGDRDYNEQFF; cdr3_nt: TGCAGTGCTAGGGGGGACAGGGACTACAATGAGCAGTTCTTC; clone_size: NA; j_call: TRBJ2-1; v_call: TRBV20-1; d_call: TRBD1
cdr3_aa: CATSTNTGELFF; cdr3_nt: TGTGCCACCAGCACTAACACCGGGGAGCTGTTTTTT; clone_size: NA; j_call: TRBJ2-2; v_call: TRBV15; d_call: NA
cdr3_aa: CASHAIAGATGELFF; cdr3_nt: TGTGCCAGCCACGCTATTGCCGGGGCCACCGGGGAGCTGTTTTTT; clone_size: NA; j_call: TRBJ2-2; v_call: TRBV7-8; d_call: NA
cdr3_aa: CASSQTSGWSYSQETQYF; cdr3_nt: TGTGCCAGCAGCCAAACTAGCGGTTGGTCCTATTCCCAAGAGACCCAGTACTTC; clone_size: many; j_call: TRBJ2-5; v_call: TRBV28; d_call: TRBD2
cdr3_aa: CASSPGVFYGYTF; cdr3_nt: TGTGCCAGCAGCCCCGGAGTATTCTATGGCTACACCTTC; clone_size: few; j_call: TRBJ1-2; v_call: TRBV7-6; d_call: NA
cdr3_aa: CASSITAGSFEQYF; cdr3_nt: TGTGCCAGTAGTATTACAGCGGGGAGCTTCGAGCAGTACTTC; clone_size: few; j_call: TRBJ2-7; v_call: TRBV19; d_call: TRBD2
cdr3_aa: CASSTPLGQGDGYTF; cdr3_nt: TGTGCCAGCAGTACACCCCTCGGGCAGGGCGATGGCTACACCTTC; clone_size: few; j_call: TRBJ1-2; v_call: TRBV6-2/TRBV6-3; d_call: NA
cdr3_aa: CASSRSTSVYNEQFF; cdr3_nt: TGTGCCAGCAGTCGTTCGACTAGCGTCTACAATGAGCAGTTCTTC; clone_size: few; j_call: TRBJ2-1; v_call: TRBV27; d_call: TRBD2
cdr3_aa: CATSRDKVEGQPQHF; cdr3_nt: TGTGCCACCAGCAGAGATAAGGTTGAGGGTCAGCCCCAGCATTTT; clone_size: NA; j_call: TRBJ1-5; v_call: TRBV15; d_call: NA
cdr3_aa: CASSLRSDLYF; cdr3_nt: TGTGCCAGCAGTTTACGGTCGGACCTATACTTC; clone_size: few; j_call: TRBJ2-5; v_call: TRBV12-3/TRBV12-4; d_call: NA